The 20 T cell receptor beta chains given below trace back to one sample, sequenced in a study of blood T cell repertoires in COVID-19. The protocol was immunoSEQ multiplex PCR, while the TCRdb copy is restricted to in-frame clones and leaves out a portion. The sample records 140,000 or so clones, over 70% being singletons. Source material: peripheral blood. The source of these receptors is a man in his forties or fifties with active or convalescent COVID-19.

The chain's CDR3 is CASSQANYGYTF. The CDR3 DNA follows: TGCGCCAGCAGCCAGGCCAACTATGGCTACACCTTC. This chain links TRBV4-1 with TRBJ1-2, with D uncertain. The V end was cut by 3 bases, the J end by 2 bases, with 4 bases between. Germline values: CDR1 MGHRA, CDR2 YSYEKL. The CDR3 runs to 12 residues.

V usage is TRBV19 and J usage is TRBJ2-3; tentative D call: TRBD1 (6 bases). The V gene lost 0 bases and the J gene lost 1 base, with 11 bases spanning the gap. This CDR3 region has 16 residues. Germline loops: CDR1 LNHDA, CDR2 SQIVND (reference sequence). The CDR3 nucleotides are TGTGCCAGTAGTATAGAGCCCAGGGGCCGCACAGATACGCAGTATTTT. This encodes CASSIEPRGRTDTQYF.

The J gene is TRBJ2-7, the V gene TRBV29-1; D perhaps matches TRBD1 (6 bases). This CDR3 is built from 14 residues. CDR1 is SQVTM and CDR2 is ANQGSEA in the germline V gene. V was cut by 6 bases and J by 2 bases, with 17 bases left in between. CDR3 in amino acids: CSVSRDTGTYEQYF. CDR3 sequence (DNA): TGCAGCGTCTCTAGGGACACGGGGACCTACGAGCAGTACTTC.

The chain employs TRBV27 and TRBJ1-4, with D possibly matching TRBD1 (6 bases). The CDR3 has 15 amino acids. Germline CDR1 MNHEY, CDR2 SMNVEV (reference sequence). The V and J ends lost 6 bases and 7 bases respectively, with 18 bases between them. CDR3 in amino acids: CASREGGESREKLFF. CDR3 nucleotide sequence: TGTGCCAGCAGGGAAGGGGGGGAGTCCCGTGAAAAACTGTTTTTT.

This clone has a handful of counts. The chain employs TRBV6-2 or TRBV6-3 and TRBJ1-4, with D perhaps TRBD1 (5 bases). Deletions cut 6 bases from V and 0 bases from J, with 14 bases between. CDR3 size: 16 residues. Germline V gene data show CDR1 as MNHEY and CDR2 as SVGEGT. CDR3 loop: CASSPRGTSTNEKLFF. The CDR3, as DNA: TGTGCCAGCAGCCCTCGGGGGACGTCAACTAATGAAAAACTGTTTTTT.

This chain links TRBV7-2 with TRBJ2-3; 10 nucleotides align to TRBD2. The CDR3 runs 18 residues. Germline CDR1 reads SGHTA; CDR2 reads FQGNSA. J gave up 4 bases and V 1 base, and 11 bases lay outside the gene matches. CDR3 DNA sequence: TGTGCCAGCAGCTTAGGGCTCAGCGGGGGGGCGATGGCAGATACGCAGTATTTT. Encoded protein: CASSLGLSGGAMADTQYF.

The chain uses TRBV28 and TRBJ1-2; D uncertain. Per the germline V gene, CDR1 is MDHEN and CDR2 is SYDVKM. The CDR3 has 12 residues. V lost 3 bases to trimming and J lost 7 bases, with 9 bases between them. CDR3 DNA: TGTGCCAGCAGTTTGATCCGGGGTGGCTACACCTTC. This codes for CASSLIRGGYTF.

V usage is TRBV7-9 and J usage is TRBJ1-2, with D hard to call. This CDR3 has 18 amino acids. Between the trimmed V and J ends, which lost 2 bases and 2 bases, there was a span of 21 bases. The germline V gene encodes CDR1 SEHNR and CDR2 FQNEAQ (reference sequence). CDR3 residues: CASSLRSYTGDLNYGYTF. CDR3 coding DNA: TGTGCCAGCAGCTTACGGAGCTACACCGGAGATCTAAACTATGGCTACACCTTC. The full variable domain, completed using reference TRBV7-9 and TRBJ1-2, is DTGVSQNPRHKITKRGQNVTFRCDPISEHNRLYWYRQTLGQGPEFLTYFQNEAQLEKSRLLSDRFSAERPKGSFSTLEIQRTEQGDSAMYLCASSLRSYTGDLNYGYTFGSGTRLTVV.

The V call is TRBV5-1, the J call TRBJ2-5; D may be TRBD2 (6 bases). This CDR3 has 10 amino acids. CDR1 is SGHRS and CDR2 is YFSETQ in the germline V gene. CDR3: CAGGQETQYF. CDR3 DNA: TGCGCGGGGGGCCAAGAGACCCAGTACTTC.

This CDR3 reads CASTQTGEGNQPQHF. CDR3 sequence (DNA): TGTGCCAGCACCCAGACAGGGGAGGGGAATCAGCCCCAGCATTTT. The chain links TRBV27 to TRBJ1-5, with 8 bases fitting TRBD1. J gave up 4 bases and V 7 bases, and 9 bases lay outside the gene matches. The CDR3 is 15 amino acids. The germline CDR1 and CDR2 sequences are MNHEY and SMNVEV (reference sequence).

This chain connects TRBV7-2 to TRBJ2-7, with 9 positions matching TRBD2. The CDR3 length is 15 residues. V was pared by 5 bases and J by 2 bases, with 7 bases of the junction left unmatched. CDR1 is SGHTA, CDR2 FQGNSA, per germline. CDR3 loop: CASSPWTSATYEQYF. The CDR3 nucleotides are TGTGCCAGCAGCCCATGGACTAGCGCTACCTACGAGCAGTACTTC.

This clone showed up just a few times. The V call is TRBV27, the J call TRBJ2-7, with D perhaps matching TRBD2 (6 bases). V lost 8 bases and J 7 bases, leaving 18 bases between the germline ends. Germline assignment: CDR1 MNHEY and CDR2 SMNVEV (reference sequence). This CDR3 comprises 13 residues. Here the CDR3 DNA reads TGTGCCAGCTCACTAGCCGGTACGTTGGAGCAGTACTTC. It yields the protein CASSLAGTLEQYF.

This rearrangement joins TRBV5-1 to TRBJ2-6; the D gene is possibly TRBD2 (5 bases). The CDR3 is 15 amino acids. Germline V gene sequence: CDR1 SGHRS, CDR2 YFSETQ. Trimming removed 3 bases at V and 9 bases at J, with 16 bases between. The CDR3 spells CASSSTGPEGNVLTF. CDR3 bases: TGCGCCAGCAGCTCTACCGGGCCAGAGGGCAACGTCCTGACTTTC.

The chain recombines TRBV10-3 with TRBJ2-7, with D possibly matching TRBD1 (7 bases). There are 11 residues in the CDR3. V was pared by 10 bases and J by 4 bases, with 11 bases between. Per germline, CDR1 ENHRY and CDR2 SYGVKD. The DNA of the CDR3 is TGTGCCAGCAGGGGGGCGTACGAGCAGTACTTC. Amino acids: CASRGAYEQYF.

This rearrangement joins TRBV28 to TRBJ1-1; TRBD1 is a possible D gene (6 bases). CDR3 length: 13 residues. Germline CDR1 is MDHEN and CDR2 is SYDVKM. Trimming took 5 bases from V and 3 from J, leaving 10 bases between them. Here the CDR3 DNA reads TGTGCCAGCAGTCACAGGGTGGACACTGAAGCTTTCTTT. It yields the protein CASSHRVDTEAFF.

The V call is TRBV6-5, the J call TRBJ1-2; 7 nucleotides line up with TRBD1. The V gene's germline CDR1 is MNHEY and CDR2 SVGAGI. The CDR3 is 13 amino acids. The V segment lost 2 bases and the J segment 3 bases; nucleotides outside the gene matches: 0. DNA for the CDR3: TGTGCCAGCAGTTACCAGGGGGACTATGGCTACACCTTC. Translating it yields CASSYQGDYGYTF.

The gene calls are TRBV28 and TRBJ1-5, with D perhaps matching TRBD1 (5 bases). The germline CDR1 and CDR2 sequences are MDHEN and SYDVKM. There are 17 residues in the CDR3. Trimming shortened V by 2 bases and J by 1 base, and 15 bases separated the two germline ends. Here the CDR3 DNA reads TGTGCCAGCAGTTTACCCACAGGACGATCAAGCAATCAGCCCCAGCATTTT. Translating gives CASSLPTGRSSNQPQHF.

This clone was recorded only once. The chain is built from TRBV24-1 and TRBJ2-3; 9 bases fit TRBD2. The CDR3 runs 17 residues. The trim removed 9 bases at V and 6 bases at J, leaving 18 bases unmatched. The germline V gene encodes CDR1 KGHDR and CDR2 SFDVKD. The CDR3 DNA follows: TGTGCCACCGCCGCCGTCCGGCGGGAGGGCCGAGGGGATACGCAGTATTTT. It specifies CATAAVRREGRGDTQYF.

The rearrangement uses TRBV29-1 and TRBJ1-3, with D possibly TRBD1 on 5 matching bases. V lost 7 bases, J lost 0 bases, and 10 bases lay in between. This CDR3 spans 13 amino acids. Germline V gene data show CDR1 as SQVTM and CDR2 as ANQGSEA. Here the CDR3 reads CSAWGTSGNTIYF. As DNA, the CDR3 is TGCAGCGCCTGGGGCACCTCTGGAAACACCATATATTTT.

The gene calls are TRBV3-1 (or the pseudogene TRBV3-2) and TRBJ2-7; D is unclear. V lost 1 base, J lost 4 bases, and 17 bases lay in between. The CDR3 loop spans 16 amino acids. Germline CDR1 and CDR2: LGHDT and YNNKEL (reference sequence). CDR3 residues: CASSQGPDPRIYEQYF. The CDR3 DNA follows: TGTGCCAGCAGCCAAGGGCCAGATCCACGCATATACGAGCAGTACTTC.